Presented here are 13 T cell receptor beta chains from one specimen sequenced in a study of T-cell memory formation after mild COVID-19 (dated by TCRdb to the early 2020s). The library was generated by 5' RACE. TCRdb names Illumina NovaSeq 6000 as the instrument used. TCRdb trimmed public reads at Q25 via fastp, called clones via MiXCR and kept in-frame beta chains. Rows with a matching CDR3 protein are joined into one entry that keeps the most common DNA and genes. This sample lists 140,000 or so distinct CDR3 sequences; 6% to 6.5% were detected once. The top ten clonotypes cover about 2% of the sample. The specimen sequenced was PBMCs or a T cell subset sorted from them (not recorded which). These receptors came from an adult woman who had mild COVID-19 (a few samples of this study predate the infection). The sample titles of this study are shuffled in the database, so cell type and time point are left out; the donor was told from shared clones.

The chain joins TRBV5-1 to TRBJ2-7; D perhaps matches TRBD1 (5 bases). The ends were cut back, 1 base at V and 4 bases at J, with 12 bases in the middle. The germline gives CDR1 SGHRS, CDR2 YFSETQ. This CDR3 is 14 amino acids long. CDR3 sequence reads: CASSLLREGYEQYF. DNA of the CDR3: TGCGCCAGCAGCTTGCTCAGGGAAGGATACGAGCAGTACTTC. The complete variable domain, with remaining parts taken from reference TRBV5-1 and TRBJ2-7, reads KAGVTQTPRYLIKTRGQQVTLSCSPISGHRSVSWYQQTPGQGLQFLFEYFSETQRNKGNFPGRFSGRQFSNSRSEMNVSTLELGDSALYLCASSLLREGYEQYFGPGTRLTVT.

V and J are TRBV6-2 or TRBV6-3 and TRBJ2-7; 10 bases align to TRBD1. The J segment lost 5 bases and the V segment lost 8 bases, leaving 9 bases of the junction unmatched. The CDR3 sequence is 14 residues long. Per germline, CDR1 MNHEY and CDR2 SVGEGT. As DNA, the CDR3 is TGTGCCAGCGCGACAGGGGGCTTGGGGAACGAGCAGTACGTC. Translated, it gives CASATGGLGNEQYV.

This clonotype was seen many times. This chain connects TRBV7-8 to TRBJ2-1, with D perhaps matching TRBD1 or TRBD2 (5 bases each). V gave up 5 bases and J gave up 0 bases, with 17 bases separating them. CDR3 length: 17 residues. Germline CDR1 is SGHVS and CDR2 is FQNEAQ. DNA of the CDR3: TGTGCCAGCAGCGGGCCGGGACGCCCGAGCTCCTACAATGAGCAGTTCTTC. It is translated as CASSGPGRPSSYNEQFF.

This clonotype was detected a few times. The chain uses TRBV2 and TRBJ1-5; D uncertain. The germline V gene encodes CDR1 SNHLY and CDR2 FYNNEI. The CDR3 runs 14 residues. V lost 4 bases and J 4 bases, leaving 11 bases between the germline ends. The CDR3 spells CASSGSRKNQPQHF. CDR3 coding DNA: TGTGCCAGCAGTGGTTCACGGAAAAATCAGCCCCAGCATTTT.

This clonotype was counted only a few times. This CDR3 is CASSLYRVSDSPLHF. The DNA of the CDR3 is TGTGCCAGCAGCTTATACAGAGTATCCGATTCACCCCTCCACTTT. This chain links TRBV7-2 with TRBJ1-6; no firm D call. The CDR3 sequence is 15 residues long. Germline CDR1 is SGHTA and CDR2 is FQGNSA. The V gene lost 2 bases and the J gene lost 8 bases, with 13 bases spanning the gap.

This clonotype was seen a few times. The rearrangement joins TRBV28 to TRBJ1-4; D is uncertain. V was clipped by 3 bases and J by 13 bases, with 9 bases between them. CDR3 length equals 11 residues. CDR1 and CDR2 from the germline V gene are MDHEN and SYDVKM. The CDR3 DNA follows: TGTGCCAGCAGTTTTGTCGGGAGACTGTTTTTT. It is translated as CASSFVGRLFF.

This clonotype came up many times. The V gene is TRBV18, the J gene TRBJ2-5; TRBD2 might be the D (6 bases). CDR3 length: 13 amino acids. Trimming left V 2 bases short and J 5 bases short, with 9 bases between. Germline CDR1 is KGHSH and CDR2 is LQKENI. CDR3 in amino acids: CASSPTGGETQYF. In DNA, the CDR3 is TGTGCCAGCTCACCAACAGGAGGGGAGACCCAGTACTTC.

This chain joins TRBV5-5 and TRBJ1-4; 7 bases map to TRBD1. The CDR3 consists of 18 residues. Germline CDR1 SGHKS, CDR2 YYEKEE (reference sequence). J gave up 6 bases and V 0 bases, and 14 bases lay outside the gene matches. The CDR3 protein is CASSLDVPVTGSYEKLFF. CDR3 DNA: TGTGCCAGCAGCTTGGATGTACCCGTGACAGGGTCGTATGAAAAACTGTTTTTT.

This clonotype was seen many times. This sequence joins TRBV7-9 and TRBJ1-2; 9 positions agree with TRBD1. The V segment lost 4 bases and the J segment 1 base; nucleotides outside the gene matches: 7. The CDR3 has 16 residues. Germline CDR1 SEHNR, CDR2 FQNEAQ (reference sequence). CDR3 in amino acids: CASSSLLGQGNYGYTF. CDR3 sequence (DNA): TGTGCCAGCAGCTCGCTTTTGGGACAGGGTAACTATGGCTACACCTTC.

This clonotype was seen a few times. The chain is built from TRBV12-3 or TRBV12-4 and TRBJ1-5, with unresolved D. V lost 3 bases and J 3 bases, leaving 12 bases between the germline ends. The CDR3 length is 15 residues. CDR3 protein: CASSFAGKHNQPQHF. As DNA, the CDR3 is TGTGCCAGCAGTTTCGCAGGAAAGCACAATCAGCCCCAGCATTTT.

This clonotype was counted only a few times. This chain connects TRBV5-1 to TRBJ1-1; TRBD1 might be the D (5 bases). Germline CDR1 is SGHRS and CDR2 is YFSETQ. V lost 2 bases, J lost 1 base, and 18 bases lay in between. This CDR3 is 17 amino acids long. Here the CDR3 DNA reads TGCGCCAGCAGCTTTCGAGTTGGGGCGACGTCGAACACTGAAGCTTTCTTT. This translates into CASSFRVGATSNTEAFF.

The genes are TRBV10-3 and TRBJ2-5; no clear D gene. There are 13 residues in the CDR3. The V end was cut by 4 bases, the J end by 0 bases, with 6 bases between. Germline V lookup: CDR1 ENHRY, CDR2 SYGVKD. CDR3 region: CAISGKNQETQYF. CDR3 coding DNA: TGTGCCATCAGTGGCAAGAACCAAGAGACCCAGTACTTC.

In this sample, this clonotype turned up many times. The chain uses TRBV20-1 and TRBJ1-1; TRBD1 matches 9 bases. Germline CDR1 and CDR2: DFQATT and SNEGSKA (reference sequence). The CDR3 covers 14 residues. V dropped 7 bases and J dropped 1; count of bases not matched to a gene: 7. CDR3 sequence: CSVKSGQGNTEAFF. In DNA form, the CDR3 reads TGCAGTGTTAAATCGGGACAGGGGAACACTGAAGCTTTCTTT.